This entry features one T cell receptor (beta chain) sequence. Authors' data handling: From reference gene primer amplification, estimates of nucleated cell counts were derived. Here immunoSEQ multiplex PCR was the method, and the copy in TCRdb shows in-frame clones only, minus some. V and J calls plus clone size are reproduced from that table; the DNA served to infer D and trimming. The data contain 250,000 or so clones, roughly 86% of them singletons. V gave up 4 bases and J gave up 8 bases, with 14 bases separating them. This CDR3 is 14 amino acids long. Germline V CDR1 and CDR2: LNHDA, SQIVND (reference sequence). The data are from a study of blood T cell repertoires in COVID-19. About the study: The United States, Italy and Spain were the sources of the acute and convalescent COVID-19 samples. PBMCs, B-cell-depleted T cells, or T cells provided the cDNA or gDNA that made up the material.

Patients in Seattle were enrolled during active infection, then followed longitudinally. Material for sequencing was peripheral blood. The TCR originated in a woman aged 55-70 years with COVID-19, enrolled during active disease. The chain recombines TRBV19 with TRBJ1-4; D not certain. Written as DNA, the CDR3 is TGTGCCAGTAGTACCAGGAGGCGGGCGGAAAAACTGTTTTTT. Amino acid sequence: CASSTRRRAEKLFF.